The 2 T cell receptor beta chains below come from one sample, sequenced in a study of blood T cell repertoires in COVID-19. Assay used: immunoSEQ multiplex PCR; TCRdb lists only in-frame clones, some missing. The profile shows about 320,000 clones, around 84% of them singletons. Sequencing used PBMCs or T cells enriched from blood (not recorded which). The origin of the receptors is a young woman who had been exposed to COVID-19.

The chain links TRBV6-5 to TRBJ1-1; 7 nucleotides align to TRBD1. The CDR3 extends over 14 amino acids. Germline assignment: CDR1 MNHEY and CDR2 SVGAGI. V was pared by 2 bases and J by 1 base, with 1 base of the junction left unmatched. CDR3 loop: CASSYRQGNTEAFF. CDR3 coding DNA: TGTGCCAGCAGTTACAGACAGGGGAACACTGAAGCTTTCTTT.

This clone occurred once. The J gene is TRBJ2-3, the V gene TRBV7-9, with 9 bases matching TRBD2. Germline-derived CDR1 and CDR2 are SEHNR and FQNEAQ (reference sequence). There are 16 residues in the CDR3. The ends lost 8 bases at V and 3 bases at J; junction bases unmatched: 12. CDR3 loop: CASWGELAGNTDTQYF. The CDR3 nucleotides are TGTGCCAGCTGGGGGGAGCTAGCGGGAAATACAGATACGCAGTATTTT.